A selection of T cell receptor beta chains follows, all from one sample in a study of cytomegalovirus exposure and HLA in healthy donors. Assay: immunoSEQ multiplex PCR; the TCRdb copy retains only in-frame clones and omits some. Found here are roughly 100,000 clones, 79% of them singletons; the top ten hold about 3.1%. The sample comprised PBMCs. These receptors originate from a woman in her forties in good health and CMV-seronegative. Both conserved end residues are part of each CDR3. Fields, in order: V gene, CDR3 protein.

v_call: TRBV7-8; cdr3_aa: CASSFDRVSAEAFF
v_call: TRBV28; cdr3_aa: CASSEPPGTGGHYGYTF
v_call: TRBV5-5; cdr3_aa: CASSFREFNTEAFF
v_call: TRBV5-4; cdr3_aa: CASSATSGGRYSPLHF
v_call: TRBV30; cdr3_aa: CAWSADRGWAEAFF
v_call: TRBV30; cdr3_aa: CAWSIQAGVYGYTF
v_call: TRBV5-4; cdr3_aa: CASSLATGRNYEQYF
v_call: TRBV10-3; cdr3_aa: CAISRRGNTGELFF
v_call: TRBV28; cdr3_aa: CASSLSQGAGYTF
v_call: TRBV6-6; cdr3_aa: CASTQAGGRGETQYF
v_call: TRBV5-6; cdr3_aa: CASSLGAGLDTGELFF
v_call: TRBV28; cdr3_aa: CASSLRSGTEAFF
v_call: TRBV7-2; cdr3_aa: CASSQLGGDITEAFF
v_call: TRBV6-6; cdr3_aa: CASRDSGQPQHF
v_call: TRBV19; cdr3_aa: CASSVSYGYTF
v_call: TRBV27; cdr3_aa: CASSTPRGQQYF
v_call: TRBV19; cdr3_aa: CASSAVAGGKRPPEQYF
v_call: TRBV29-1; cdr3_aa: CSVVGDREYNEQFF
v_call: TRBV4-2; cdr3_aa: CASSQEAHRGEQFF
v_call: TRBV19; cdr3_aa: CASSPRPLNTEAFF
v_call: TRBV5-1; cdr3_aa: CASKKETGDGNTIYF
v_call: TRBV4-3; cdr3_aa: CASSQDRGDSYEQYF
v_call: TRBV6-1; cdr3_aa: CASSEAWRGEQYF
v_call: TRBV2; cdr3_aa: CASSEKDSRDGYTF
v_call: TRBV2; cdr3_aa: CASLIEGLAAEQYF
v_call: TRBV20-1; cdr3_aa: CSAIPSDEQFF
v_call: TRBV30; cdr3_aa: CAWSVRDTEAFF
v_call: TRBV7-9; cdr3_aa: CASSPGGSYGYTF
v_call: TRBV7-2; cdr3_aa: CASSLGASATDTQYF
v_call: TRBV5-4; cdr3_aa: CASSLETGRSYEQYF
v_call: TRBV15; cdr3_aa: CATSSRGSGANVLTF
v_call: TRBV19; cdr3_aa: CASRQGYGQPQHF
v_call: TRBV28; cdr3_aa: CASSSPQGWDTEAFF
v_call: TRBV10-3; cdr3_aa: CATTQTGNEQFF
v_call: TRBV5-6; cdr3_aa: CASSQPGQGAGGYTF
v_call: TRBV7-2; cdr3_aa: CASSPRGGFTGELFF
v_call: TRBV5-1; cdr3_aa: CASSFTGEEEKLFF
v_call: TRBV18; cdr3_aa: CASSPGGARNTEAFF
v_call: TRBV6-5; cdr3_aa: CATRRGGEKLFF
v_call: TRBV5-4; cdr3_aa: CASSKGLAGGGTQETQYF
v_call: TRBV5-1; cdr3_aa: CASSLLARADNEQFF
v_call: TRBV29-1; cdr3_aa: CSVDRKGTGELFF
v_call: TRBV7-2; cdr3_aa: CASSKSRTASYEQYF